Listed below are T cell receptor beta chains from one sample, sequenced in a study of T cells in Graves' hyperthyroidism and ophthalmopathy. TCRdb called the multiplex PCR reads again in MiXCR, with one record for every CDR3 protein. The data contain about 500,000 distinct CDR3 sequences, roughly a sixth of them singletons. Sequenced: blood. The receptors originated from a woman in her thirties with Graves' ophthalmopathy. Each CDR3 is given with its conserved first and last residue. The D gene is left open where the match is weak. Expanded clones are given a class, and other clones once, few, many or no size at all.

j_call: TRBJ2-7
d_call: NA
v_call: TRBV19
clone_size: NA
cdr3_nt: TGTGCCAGCGCGGCGGGGGCTTCGCTCTACGAGCAGTACTTC
cdr3_aa: CASAAGASLYEQYF

j_call: TRBJ2-1
d_call: TRBD1
v_call: TRBV29-1
clone_size: NA
cdr3_nt: TGCAGCTCGGACAGGGGCGTAGGCAATGAGCAGTTCTTC
cdr3_aa: CSSDRGVGNEQFF

j_call: TRBJ1-2
d_call: TRBD1
v_call: TRBV7-9
clone_size: few
cdr3_nt: TGTGCCAGCAGTAAAGTGGGTACAGGGGGCGGCTATGGCTACACCTTC
cdr3_aa: CASSKVGTGGGYGYTF

j_call: TRBJ2-7
d_call: TRBD2
v_call: TRBV6-1
clone_size: many
cdr3_nt: TGTGCCAGCAGTTTTGACGGGAGGGCCTTTCTCTACGAGCAGTACTTC
cdr3_aa: CASSFDGRAFLYEQYF

j_call: TRBJ2-6
d_call: TRBD1
v_call: TRBV19
clone_size: few
cdr3_nt: TGTGCCAGTAGTATTGGGACAGCTGGGGCCAACGTCCTGACTTTC
cdr3_aa: CASSIGTAGANVLTF

j_call: TRBJ2-7
d_call: NA
v_call: TRBV20-1
clone_size: many
cdr3_nt: TGCAGTGCTAGAGATAGGTTGCTGGGGTCCATTGAGCAGTACTTC
cdr3_aa: CSARDRLLGSIEQYF

j_call: TRBJ1-2
d_call: NA
v_call: TRBV4-2
clone_size: many
cdr3_nt: TGTGCCAGCAGCCAAGATTCAATATTTGGCTACACCTTC
cdr3_aa: CASSQDSIFGYTF

j_call: TRBJ1-1
d_call: TRBD1
v_call: TRBV28
clone_size: many
cdr3_nt: TGTGCCAGCAGTACCATGACAGGGGCGAACACTGAAGCTTTCTTT
cdr3_aa: CASSTMTGANTEAFF

j_call: TRBJ2-7
d_call: TRBD2
v_call: TRBV20-1
clone_size: NA
cdr3_nt: TGCAGTGCTACAAGACTAGCGGGAGGGCCTTCCGCCGAGCAGTACTTC
cdr3_aa: CSATRLAGGPSAEQYF

j_call: TRBJ1-3
d_call: NA
v_call: TRBV7-2
clone_size: NA
cdr3_nt: TGTGCCAGCAGCTCCACCGGCGGACTCCGCTCTGGAAACACCATATATTTT
cdr3_aa: CASSSTGGLRSGNTIYF

j_call: TRBJ2-1
d_call: TRBD2
v_call: TRBV20-1
clone_size: few
cdr3_nt: TGCAGTGCTTTTCGGACTAGCGGGATGGTAGTCGGCAACGAGCAGTTCTTC
cdr3_aa: CSAFRTSGMVVGNEQFF

j_call: TRBJ1-2
d_call: NA
v_call: TRBV28
clone_size: many
cdr3_nt: TGTGCCAGCAGTTTCTATAAGCAGGGTGCATGGGGCTACACCTTC
cdr3_aa: CASSFYKQGAWGYTF

j_call: TRBJ2-7
d_call: NA
v_call: TRBV11-2
clone_size: NA
cdr3_nt: TGTGCCAGCAGCTTAGTTACCCCGGGTAGGTCGCGCTACGAGCGGTACTTC
cdr3_aa: CASSLVTPGRSRYERYF

j_call: TRBJ2-2
d_call: NA
v_call: TRBV7-9
clone_size: NA
cdr3_nt: TGTGCCAGCAGCCTCAACAGGGTCGGTGCTAGCCACACCGGGGAGCTGTTTTTT
cdr3_aa: CASSLNRVGASHTGELFF

j_call: TRBJ2-1
d_call: NA
v_call: TRBV6-1
clone_size: few
cdr3_nt: TGTGCCAGCAAACCTCCGGGACAAGCCTACAATGAGCAGTTCTTC
cdr3_aa: CASKPPGQAYNEQFF

j_call: TRBJ2-1
d_call: TRBD2
v_call: TRBV9
clone_size: many
cdr3_nt: TGTGCCAGCAGCCTCCGAGGTAGCGGGAGATATGAGCAGTTCTTC
cdr3_aa: CASSLRGSGRYEQFF

j_call: TRBJ2-3
d_call: TRBD2
v_call: TRBV12-3/TRBV12-4
clone_size: few
cdr3_nt: TGTGCCAGCAAATTCCTAGCGGGAGGTACAGATACGCAGTATTTT
cdr3_aa: CASKFLAGGTDTQYF

j_call: TRBJ1-6
d_call: NA
v_call: TRBV5-1
clone_size: few
cdr3_nt: TGCGCCAGCAGCCCCACCGGGCCTAATTCACCCCTCCACTTT
cdr3_aa: CASSPTGPNSPLHF

j_call: TRBJ2-7
d_call: TRBD2
v_call: TRBV2
clone_size: few
cdr3_nt: TGTGCCAGCAGTGAAGAAAGGCCCGGACTAGCGGGAGTTTCTAGCGAGCAGTACTTC
cdr3_aa: CASSEERPGLAGVSSEQYF

j_call: TRBJ1-3
d_call: NA
v_call: TRBV12-5
clone_size: few
cdr3_nt: TGTGCTAGTGGTCTCGCGGGAAACACCATATATTTT
cdr3_aa: CASGLAGNTIYF

j_call: TRBJ2-7
d_call: TRBD1
v_call: TRBV12-3/TRBV12-4
clone_size: many
cdr3_nt: TGTGCCAGCAGTACTACCGGGACAGCCTACGAGCAGTACTTC
cdr3_aa: CASSTTGTAYEQYF